This T cell receptor (beta chain) was sequenced in a study of blood T cell repertoires in COVID-19. Recruited during active infection, patients (from Seattle) were subsequently followed longitudinally. As processed by the authors: Estimates of nucleated cell counts were drawn from the amplification of reference gene primers. Clones were sequenced by immunoSEQ multiplex PCR, and TCRdb holds only the in-frame ones, with some missing. D and trimming come from the DNA, and the V and J calls and clone size come from that table. In the table there are over 200,000 clones, just under 90% of which are singletons. The CDR3 spans 14 residues. Per germline, CDR1 KGHSH and CDR2 LQKENI. V lost 2 bases and J 1 base, leaving 7 bases between the germline ends.

V is TRBV18 and J is TRBJ2-3; D remains unclear. Source material: peripheral blood. This TCR was sampled from a man aged 25 to 40 with COVID-19, enrolled during active disease. In DNA, the CDR3 is TGTGCCAGCTCACCAGGTCAGGGCACAGATACGCAGTATTTT. It translates to CASSPGQGTDTQYF.